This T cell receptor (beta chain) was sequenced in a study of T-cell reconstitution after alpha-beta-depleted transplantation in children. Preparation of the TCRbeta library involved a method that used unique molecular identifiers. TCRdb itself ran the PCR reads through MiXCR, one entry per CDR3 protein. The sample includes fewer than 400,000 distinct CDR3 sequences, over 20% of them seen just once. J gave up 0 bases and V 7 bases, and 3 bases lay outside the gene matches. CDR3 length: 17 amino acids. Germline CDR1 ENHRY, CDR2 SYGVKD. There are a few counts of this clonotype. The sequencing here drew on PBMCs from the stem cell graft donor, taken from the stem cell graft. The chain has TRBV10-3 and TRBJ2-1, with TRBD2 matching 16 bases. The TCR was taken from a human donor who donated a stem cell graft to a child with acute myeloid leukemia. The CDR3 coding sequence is TGTGCCATCAAGGGACTAGCGGGAGGGAGCTCCTACAATGAGCAGTTCTTC. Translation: CAIKGLAGGSSYNEQFF.